The present entry profiles one T cell receptor (beta chain) with its context. The antigen is unknown. Both 60 Vbeta primers and 13 Jbeta primers went into the PCR. This table comes from immunoSEQ multiplex PCR, and its TCRdb copy is limited to in-frame clones, with some not included. The sample has 90,000 to 120,000 clones; about 75% are singletons. This sample was included in a study of cytomegalovirus exposure and HLA in healthy donors. Study results and limitations: A later analysis showed that HLA-associated TCR beta chains had undergone more clonal expansion than equally common others.

V shed 3 bases and J 12 bases; nucleotides not matched to a gene: 4. The CDR3 runs 13 residues. Germline V lookup: CDR1 SGHTS, CDR2 YDEGEE. The sequencing input was PBMCs. The J gene is TRBJ2-6, the V gene TRBV5-8, with 9 bases identical to TRBD1. This receptor was identified in a man between 60 and 75 years old in good health and CMV-seropositive. DNA for the CDR3: TGTGCCAGCAGCTCGGACAGGGGCGGCGTCCTGACTTTC. It codes for CASSSDRGGVLTF.